These T cell receptor beta chains were read from a single sample in a study of OX40 agonist ivuxolimab in advanced cancers. Sequenced by immunoSEQ multiplex PCR; TCRdb stores in-frame clones only, minus some. The sample shows about 60,000 clones, around four fifths of them seen only once. The source material was CD4+ or CD8+ T cells sorted from blood, sampled in a trial of the OX40 agonist ivuxolimab. The source of these receptors is an adult with an advanced solid tumor such as melanoma, head and neck, liver or kidney cancer. The CDR3 runs from the conserved cysteine through the conserved F or W. A D gene is named only where the DNA matches it firmly. Clone size appears in some rows only: once, few, many, or a class for an expanded clone.

V	length	size	J	D	CDR3	DNA
TRBV30	12	NA	TRBJ2-3	NA	CAWSPSTDTQYF	TGTGCCTGGAGTCCAAGCACAGATACGCAGTATTTT
TRBV7-8	15	NA	TRBJ2-1	NA	CASSLGTVWDNEQFF	TGTGCCAGCAGCTTAGGGACAGTATGGGACAATGAGCAGTTCTTC
TRBV14	16	NA	TRBJ1-6	NA	CASSRREGSYNSPLHF	TGTGCCAGCAGCCGTCGGGAGGGCTCCTATAATTCACCCCTCCACTTT
TRBV7-2	15	NA	TRBJ1-6	NA	CASSPRGDTNSPLHF	TGTGCCAGCAGCCCCCGGGGGGACACTAATTCACCCCTCCACTTT
TRBV19	15	NA	TRBJ1-4	NA	CASSMVRQASEKLFF	TGTGCCAGTAGTATGGTGAGACAGGCTTCTGAAAAACTGTTTTTT
TRBV7-3	17	NA	TRBJ2-3	TRBD2	CASSLGLRAGFADTQYF	TGTGCCAGCAGCTTAGGCCTCAGAGCGGGGTTCGCAGATACGCAGTATTTT
TRBV19	12	NA	TRBJ1-4	NA	CASTEDNEKLFF	TGTGCCAGTACTGAAGACAACGAAAAACTGTTTTTT
TRBV6-6	16	NA	TRBJ1-4	NA	CASSYVSVDLGEKLFF	TGTGCCAGCAGTTACGTGTCCGTGGATTTAGGTGAAAAACTGTTTTTT
TRBV10-3	14	NA	TRBJ2-2	TRBD2	CAISLGTSSGELFF	TGTGCCATCAGTCTCGGGACTAGTTCCGGGGAGCTGTTTTTT
TRBV2	12	NA	TRBJ1-2	NA	CASTTDSYGYTF	TGTGCCAGCACTACGGACAGCTATGGCTACACCTTC
TRBV5-1	14	NA	TRBJ2-5	NA	CASSLAELVETQYF	TGCGCCAGCAGCTTGGCCGAACTAGTAGAGACCCAGTACTTC
TRBV20-1	11	NA	TRBJ1-4	NA	CSASSLEKLFF	TGCAGTGCTTCCTCGTTGGAAAAACTGTTTTTT
TRBV7-9	17	NA	TRBJ2-5	NA	CASSLRGGRNSQETQYF	TGTGCCAGCAGCTTAAGGGGGGGACGGAACAGCCAAGAGACCCAGTACTTC
TRBV4-2	19	NA	TRBJ1-4	NA	CASSQDRGIATAVPEKLFF	TGTGCCAGCAGCCAAGATAGGGGGATAGCGACAGCGGTACCCGAAAAACTGTTTTTT
TRBV10-3	16	NA	TRBJ1-1	NA	CAIRESLWGMNTEAFF	TGTGCCATCAGAGAATCCCTCTGGGGAATGAACACTGAAGCTTTCTTT
TRBV11-2	14	once	TRBJ2-2	NA	CASSSALFTGELFF	TGTGCCAGCAGCTCCGCCCTGTTCACCGGGGAGCTGTTTTTT
TRBV30	11	NA	TRBJ1-1	NA	CAWSLMSEAFF	TGTGCCTGGAGCTTAATGAGTGAGGCTTTCTTT
TRBV30	18	NA	TRBJ2-2	TRBD2	CAWSQGILAGGFTGELFF	TGTGCCTGGAGTCAAGGAATCCTAGCGGGAGGCTTCACCGGGGAGCTGTTTTTT
TRBV6-4	16	NA	TRBJ2-1	TRBD2	CASSEARGASYNEQFF	TGTGCCAGCAGTGAGGCGCGGGGGGCTTCCTACAATGAGCAGTTCTTC
TRBV28	15	NA	TRBJ1-2	NA	CASSFPAVAPYGYTF	TGTGCCAGCAGTTTTCCAGCGGTAGCGCCCTATGGCTACACCTTC
TRBV21-1	15	NA	TRBJ1-5	NA	CASRQGRPSNQPQHF	TGTGCCAGCCGACAGGGGAGGCCTAGCAATCAGCCCCAGCATTTT
TRBV11-3	17	NA	TRBJ1-1	NA	CASSLYDSSIMNTEAFF	TGTGCCAGCAGCTTATATGACAGTTCTATTATGAACACTGAAGCTTTCTTT
TRBV7-7	15	NA	TRBJ2-3	TRBD2	CASSLGRDYGGTQYF	TGTGCCAGCAGCTTAGGAAGGGACTATGGTGGGACGCAGTATTTT
TRBV19	17	NA	TRBJ2-1	TRBD2	CASSIDVTSGTYNEQFF	TGTGCCAGTAGTATAGACGTGACTAGCGGGACCTACAATGAGCAGTTCTTC
TRBV7-9	14	NA	TRBJ2-1	NA	CASSSGSWSNEQFF	TGTGCCAGCAGCTCCGGGAGTTGGTCCAATGAGCAGTTCTTC
TRBV6-1	17	NA	TRBJ2-5	TRBD2	CASSEGGLAGLQETQYF	TGTGCCAGCAGTGAAGGGGGGCTAGCGGGGTTGCAAGAGACCCAGTACTTC
TRBV7-2	11	NA	TRBJ1-1	NA	CASSPGLSPFF	TGTGCCAGCAGCCCCGGACTTTCTCCTTTCTTT
TRBV9	15	NA	TRBJ2-3	NA	CASSVGGANTDTQYF	TGTGCCAGCAGCGTAGGCGGGGCGAACACAGATACGCAGTATTTT
TRBV30	13	NA	TRBJ1-6	NA	CARSRGDRSPLHF	TGTGCCCGATCGAGGGGGGACCGGTCACCCCTCCACTTT
TRBV13	16	once	TRBJ2-3	NA	CASSQVPRGLTDTQYF	TGTGCCAGCAGCCAGGTCCCCCGAGGACTAACAGATACGCAGTATTTT
TRBV6-5	12	NA	TRBJ1-5	NA	CASSLSDQPQHF	TGTGCCAGCTCCCTGTCTGATCAGCCCCAGCATTTT
TRBV7-2	14	NA	TRBJ2-3	NA	CASSFGLGTDTQYF	TGTGCCAGCAGCTTTGGGCTGGGGACAGATACGCAGTATTTT
TRBV6-5	16	NA	TRBJ1-2	NA	CASSSLPGVPADGYTF	TGTGCCAGCAGTTCACTCCCGGGGGTCCCGGCTGACGGCTACACCTTC